The 10 T cell receptor beta chains below were found in one sample sequenced in a study of CD4 T cells in relation to SARS-CoV-2 and coronaviruses (TCRdb year 2021). CD4+ T cells from unexposed donors were collected before the COVID-19 pandemic (2011-2018). The EasySep CD4+ T cell isolation kit was used to isolate CD4+ T cells once the cultures had run for nine to eleven days. These receptors' targets are unknown. The library was obtained by the immunoSEQ multiplex PCR assay. The source is immuneACCESS, and TCRdb retained only in-frame sequences with V and J called. Part of the clones is not carried over; for the studies checked, unresolved V genes explain less than half of this, and the remainder is unexplained. Recorded for this sample are approximately 20,000 clones; 74% of them occurred a single time. In total, the top ten clones hold 9.5% to 15% of the sample. Sequenced: CD4+ T cells from PBMCs, cultured in vitro. The receptors stem from a human donor in good health.

In this sample, this clone turned up a few times. V usage is TRBV14 and J usage is TRBJ1-1, with D perhaps matching TRBD1 (6 bases). There are 15 residues in the CDR3. CDR1 and CDR2 (germline): SGHDN, FVKESK. V was pared by 2 bases and J by 1 base, with 11 bases between. CDR3 loop: CASSQWAGANTEAFF. In nucleotides, the CDR3 is TGTGCCAGCAGCCAATGGGCGGGGGCGAACACTGAAGCTTTCTTT.

The chain employs TRBV4-2 and TRBJ2-1; D possibly matches TRBD1 or TRBD2 (5 bases each). Germline V gives CDR1 LGHNA, CDR2 YNFKEQ. V lost 1 base and J lost 5, with 12 bases in between. The CDR3 loop spans 15 amino acids. The CDR3 is CASSQAGTYNNEQFF. In DNA form, the CDR3 reads TGTGCCAGCAGCCAAGCCGGGACCTACAACAATGAGCAGTTCTTC.

In its sample, this clone was seen a few times. The chain has TRBV5-4 and TRBJ2-7, with a possible D match to TRBD1 (6 bases). V lost 6 bases, J lost 3 bases, and 19 bases lay in between. Germline V lookup: CDR1 SGHNT, CDR2 YYREEE (reference sequence). This CDR3 region has 15 residues. CDR3 residues: CASTRVGGQDYEQYF. The CDR3 bases are TGTGCCAGCACCCGGGTTGGGGGCCAAGACTACGAGCAGTACTTC. The entire variable domain, with the rest obtained from reference TRBV5-4 and TRBJ2-7, is as follows: ETGVTQSPTHLIKTRGQQVTLRCSSQSGHNTVSWYQQALGQGPQFIFQYYREEENGRGNFPPRFSGLQFPNYSSELNVNALELDDSALYLCASTRVGGQDYEQYFGPGTRLTVT.

This clone occurred a few times. The V and J genes are TRBV24-1 and TRBJ2-3; D possibly matches TRBD1 or TRBD2 (6 bases each). V dropped 7 bases and J dropped 2 bases, with 24 bases sitting between them. The CDR3 extends over 18 amino acids. Per the germline V gene, CDR1 is KGHDR and CDR2 is SFDVKD. The CDR3 spells CATSPGLSSGDNTDTQYF. Written as DNA, the CDR3 is TGTGCCACCAGCCCGGGACTTTCGTCGGGGGACAACACAGATACGCAGTATTTT.

The CDR3 DNA is TGTGCCAGCAGCTTAAGGGGGGGTGGCGAAGCTTTCTTT. It yields the protein CASSLRGGGEAFF. J is TRBJ1-1 and V is TRBV7-3; D is perhaps TRBD1 (5 bases). Germline CDR1 reads SGHTA; CDR2 reads FQGTGA. CDR3 size: 13 residues. With 1 base removed from V and 8 bases from J, the gap between germline ends came to 11 bases.

This clone was seen a few times. The rearrangement joins TRBV30 to TRBJ1-1, with D possibly TRBD1 on 5 matching bases. V was pared by 6 bases and J by 0 bases, with 11 bases between. The CDR3 has 13 residues. Germline-derived CDR1 and CDR2 are GTSNPN and SVGIG (reference sequence). CDR3: CACGTSLNTEAFF. The CDR3 DNA reads as TGTGCCTGTGGGACCAGCTTGAACACTGAAGCTTTCTTT.

This clone has just a few counts. This CDR3 reads CASSPEGLPGEKLFF. The CDR3, as DNA: TGTGCCAGCTCACCAGAAGGGTTACCGGGTGAAAAACTGTTTTTT. The chain recombines TRBV18 with TRBJ1-4; D is unclear. Between the trimmed V and J ends, which lost 2 bases and 7 bases, there was a span of 14 bases. Germline V gene lookup returns CDR1 KGHSH and CDR2 LQKENI. The CDR3 has 15 residues.

V gene TRBV24-1 combines with J gene TRBJ2-2, with 7 bases aligning to TRBD2. V was clipped by 8 bases and J by 5 bases; unmatched bases: 7. In germline, CDR1 is KGHDR, CDR2 SFDVKD. The CDR3 is made up of 14 amino acids. In DNA, the CDR3 is TGTGCCACCATGGCGGGAGCGTTTACCGGGGAGCTGTTTTTT. As protein: CATMAGAFTGELFF.

This clone has just a few counts. The chain couples TRBV5-1 to TRBJ1-6; D possibly corresponds to TRBD1 (6 bases). Germline loops: CDR1 SGHRS, CDR2 YFSETQ. The CDR3 has 18 residues. Trimming took off 0 bases at V and 2 bases at J, with 15 bases between the two ends. The CDR3 DNA reads TGCGCCAGCAGCTTGGCCGGGAGCCCAGGGGCCTATAATTCACCCCTCCACTTT. It specifies CASSLAGSPGAYNSPLHF.

The CDR3 DNA follows: TGTGCCAGCAGCCAAAATTTAGGTCAGGGCGCCTACGAGCAGTACTTC. Translating it yields CASSQNLGQGAYEQYF. This rearrangement joins TRBV4-2 to TRBJ2-7; D possibly corresponds to TRBD1 (5 bases). Germline loops: CDR1 LGHNA, CDR2 YNFKEQ. This CDR3 comprises 16 residues. V lost 2 bases, J lost 2 bases, and 16 bases lay in between.